The following is a TCR beta chain sequence with its context. No cognate antigen has been identified for it. There are no base qualities to consult, and no much larger clone falls within one base. Whole blood was collected in K2EDTA tubes by collaborating institutions according to the institutions' own protocols. For TCRbeta analysis, collaborators shipped samples in one of three forms: frozen whole blood, isolated PBMCs, or DNA extracted from either of those sample types. V is reduced by 1 base and J by 1 base, leaving a spacing of 10 bases between them. From the cysteine through the phenylalanine, the CDR3 covers 15 amino acids. Here the CDR3 DNA is all that survives: 45 bases in frame from base 1. CDR1 and CDR2 (MGHRA, YSYEKL) derive from the germline V gene. The sample originates from a study of blood T cell repertoires in COVID-19 (dated by TCRdb to 2020 to 2022). About the full investigation: The collaborator samples originated in the United States, Italy and Spain and spanned the acute and convalescent phases of COVID-19. The prospective study material was composed of cDNA or gDNA derived from T cells, B-cell-depleted T cells, or PBMCs. The dataset comprised deeply sampled blood TCRbeta repertoires from subjects exposed to, actively infected with, or recovered from COVID-19. The repertoires were released in a freely available public database intended as a resource for research on the immune response to SARS-CoV-2. The samples were drawn from two sources: the first 160 participants of the ongoing ImmuneRACE study, and 1,000 to 1,500 subjects contributed by 6 global collaborators. A de-identified subject ID, COVID-19 status, age in years and sex were almost always included in the sample metadata. Where available, HLA class I and class II types were taken from metadata supplied by the sample provider and were not determined by assay-based typing. The paper as a whole reports these results and caveats: The amount of clinical and demographic metadata varied by source and participant and was provided uncurated.

TCRbeta CDR3 regions were amplified from genomic DNA using the immunoSEQ Assay, a bias-controlled multiplex PCR. The paper's processing steps were these. Nucleated cell counts per sample were estimated from amplification of reference gene primers within the assay. To quantify the absolute abundance of each unique TCRbeta CDR3 rearrangement, sequence reads were collapsed and filtered. For each sample, productive Simpson clonality was calculated as the square root of Simpson's diversity index across productive rearrangements. Not all clones reach the TCRdb copy of this immuneACCESS table, which keeps in-frame sequences only. Checked studies attribute under half of the gap to unresolved V genes and leave the rest unexplained. That table is the source of V, J and clone size, and D and trimming were worked out from the DNA. The sample profile shows about 220,000 clones; about 86% of them were found once. The top ten hold around 2% of the sample.

In this chain, TRBV4-1 is recombined with TRBJ1-2; the D gene is not confidently resolved. The source is a woman aged 55-70 years with acute or convalescent COVID-19. Sequencing used peripheral blood. DNA sequence: TGCGCCAGCAGCCAAGGAAACCTACTTAACTATGGCTACACCTTC. It translates to CASSQGNLLNYGYTF.